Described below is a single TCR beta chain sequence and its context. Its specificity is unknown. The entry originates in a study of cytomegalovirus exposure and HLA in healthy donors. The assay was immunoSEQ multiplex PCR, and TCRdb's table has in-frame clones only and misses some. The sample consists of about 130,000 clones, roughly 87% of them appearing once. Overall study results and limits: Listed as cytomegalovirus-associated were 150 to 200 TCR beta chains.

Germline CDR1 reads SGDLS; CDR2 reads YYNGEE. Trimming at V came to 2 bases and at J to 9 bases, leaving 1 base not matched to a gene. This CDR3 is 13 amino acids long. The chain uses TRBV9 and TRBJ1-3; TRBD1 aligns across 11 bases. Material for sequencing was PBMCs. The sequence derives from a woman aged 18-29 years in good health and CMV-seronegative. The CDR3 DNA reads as TGTGCCAGCAGCGTGGGGACAGGGGGCACCATATATTTT. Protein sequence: CASSVGTGGTIYF. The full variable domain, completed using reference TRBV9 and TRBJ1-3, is DSGVTQTPKHLITATGQRVTLRCSPRSGDLSVYWYQQSLDQGLQFLIQYYNGEERAKGNILERFSAQQFPDLHSELNLSSLELGDSALYFCASSVGTGGTIYFGEGSWLTVV.